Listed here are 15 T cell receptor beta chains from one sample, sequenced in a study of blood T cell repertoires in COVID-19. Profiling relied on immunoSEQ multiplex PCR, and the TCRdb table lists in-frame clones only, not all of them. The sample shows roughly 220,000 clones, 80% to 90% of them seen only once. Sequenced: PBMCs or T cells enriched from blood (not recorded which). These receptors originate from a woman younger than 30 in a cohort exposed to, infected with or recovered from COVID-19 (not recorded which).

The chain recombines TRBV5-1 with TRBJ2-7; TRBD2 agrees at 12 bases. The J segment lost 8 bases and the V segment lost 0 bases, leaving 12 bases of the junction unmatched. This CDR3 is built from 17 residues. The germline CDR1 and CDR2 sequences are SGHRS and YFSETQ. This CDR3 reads CASSLVGGTSGPRQQYF. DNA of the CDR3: TGCGCCAGCAGCTTGGTTGGGGGGACTAGCGGGCCAAGGCAGCAGTACTTC.

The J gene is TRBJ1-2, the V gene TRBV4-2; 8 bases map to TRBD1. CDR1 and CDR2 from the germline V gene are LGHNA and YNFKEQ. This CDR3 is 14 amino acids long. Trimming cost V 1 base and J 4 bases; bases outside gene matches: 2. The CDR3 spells CASSQGQGTYGYTF. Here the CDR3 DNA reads TGTGCCAGCAGCCAAGGACAGGGGACCTATGGCTACACCTTC.

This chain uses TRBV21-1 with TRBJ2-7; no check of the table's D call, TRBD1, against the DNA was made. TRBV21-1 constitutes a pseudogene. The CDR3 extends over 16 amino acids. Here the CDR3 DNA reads TGTGCCAGCAGCACCACGCACAGGGAATTCCTGTACGAGCAGTACTTC. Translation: CASSTTHREFLYEQYF.

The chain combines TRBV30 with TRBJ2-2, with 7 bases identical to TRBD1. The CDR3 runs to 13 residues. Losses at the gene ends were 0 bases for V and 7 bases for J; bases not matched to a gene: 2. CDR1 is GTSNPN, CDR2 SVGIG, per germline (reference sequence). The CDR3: CAWSVGQNGELFF. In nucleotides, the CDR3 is TGTGCCTGGAGTGTGGGACAGAACGGGGAGCTGTTTTTT.

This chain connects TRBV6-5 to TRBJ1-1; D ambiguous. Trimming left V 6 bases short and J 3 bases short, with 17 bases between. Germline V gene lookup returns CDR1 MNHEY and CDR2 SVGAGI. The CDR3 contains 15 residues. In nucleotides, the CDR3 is TGTGCCAGCAGCCCCCCGACAAGACCCCACACTGAAGCTTTCTTT. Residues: CASSPPTRPHTEAFF.

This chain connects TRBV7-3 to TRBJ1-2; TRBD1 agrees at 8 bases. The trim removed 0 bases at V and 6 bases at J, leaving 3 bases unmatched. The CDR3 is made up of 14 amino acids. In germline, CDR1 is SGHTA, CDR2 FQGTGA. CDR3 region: CASSLTLTGDGYTF. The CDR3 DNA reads TGTGCCAGCAGCTTAACGTTGACAGGGGATGGCTACACCTTC.

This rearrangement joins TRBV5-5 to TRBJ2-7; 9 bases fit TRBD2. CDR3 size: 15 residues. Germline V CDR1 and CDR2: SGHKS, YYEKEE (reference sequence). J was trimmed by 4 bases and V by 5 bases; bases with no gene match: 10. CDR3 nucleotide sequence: TGTGCCAGCAGTAACCTAGCGGGACGGTGGTACGAGCAGTACTTC. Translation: CASSNLAGRWYEQYF.

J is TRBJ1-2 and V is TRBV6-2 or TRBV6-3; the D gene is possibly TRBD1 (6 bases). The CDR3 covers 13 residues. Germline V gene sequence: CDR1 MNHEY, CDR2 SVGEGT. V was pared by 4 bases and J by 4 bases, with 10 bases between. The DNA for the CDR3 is TGTGCCAGCAGTTCGACAGGTACCTATGGCTACACCTTC. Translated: CASSSTGTYGYTF.

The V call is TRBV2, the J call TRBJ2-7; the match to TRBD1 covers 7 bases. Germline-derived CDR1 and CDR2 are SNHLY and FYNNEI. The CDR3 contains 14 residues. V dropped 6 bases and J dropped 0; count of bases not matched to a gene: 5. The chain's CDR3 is CASRVQGNSYEQYF. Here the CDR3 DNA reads TGTGCCAGCAGGGTACAGGGGAACTCCTACGAGCAGTACTTC.

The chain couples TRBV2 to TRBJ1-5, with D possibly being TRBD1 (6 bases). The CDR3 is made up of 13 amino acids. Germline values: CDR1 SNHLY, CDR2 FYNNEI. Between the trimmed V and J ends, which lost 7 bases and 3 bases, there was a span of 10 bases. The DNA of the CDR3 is TGTGCCAGCAAGGACAGTGTCAATCAGCCCCAGCATTTT. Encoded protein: CASKDSVNQPQHF.

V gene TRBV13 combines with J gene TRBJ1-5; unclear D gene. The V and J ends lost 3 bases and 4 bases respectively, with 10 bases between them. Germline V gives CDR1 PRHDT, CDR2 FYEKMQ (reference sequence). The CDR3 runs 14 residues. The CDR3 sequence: CASSFGSANQPQHF. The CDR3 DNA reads TGTGCCAGCAGCTTCGGGAGCGCGAATCAGCCCCAGCATTTT. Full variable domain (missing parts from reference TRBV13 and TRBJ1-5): AAGVIQSPRHLIKEKRETATLKCYPIPRHDTVYWYQQGPGQDPQFLISFYEKMQSDKGSIPDRFSAQQFSDYHSELNMSSLELGDSALYFCASSFGSANQPQHFGDGTRLSIL.

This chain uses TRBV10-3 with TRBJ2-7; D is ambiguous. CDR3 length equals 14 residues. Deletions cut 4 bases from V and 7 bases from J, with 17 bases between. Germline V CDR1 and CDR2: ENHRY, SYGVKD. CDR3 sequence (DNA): TGTGCCATCAGTGCGGTGACCGACGGCGGAGAGCAGTACTTC. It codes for CAISAVTDGGEQYF.

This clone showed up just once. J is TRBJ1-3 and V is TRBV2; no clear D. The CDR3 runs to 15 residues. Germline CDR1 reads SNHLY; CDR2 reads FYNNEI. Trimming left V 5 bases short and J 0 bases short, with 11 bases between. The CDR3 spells CASSPQRGSGNTIYF. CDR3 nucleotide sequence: TGTGCCAGCAGTCCCCAACGGGGCTCTGGAAACACCATATATTTT.

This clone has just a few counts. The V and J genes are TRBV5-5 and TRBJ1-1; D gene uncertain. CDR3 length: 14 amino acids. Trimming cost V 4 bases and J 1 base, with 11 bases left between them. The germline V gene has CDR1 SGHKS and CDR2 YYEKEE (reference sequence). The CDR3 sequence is CASSTWEGNTEAFF. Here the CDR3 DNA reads TGTGCCAGCAGCACTTGGGAGGGGAACACTGAAGCTTTCTTT.

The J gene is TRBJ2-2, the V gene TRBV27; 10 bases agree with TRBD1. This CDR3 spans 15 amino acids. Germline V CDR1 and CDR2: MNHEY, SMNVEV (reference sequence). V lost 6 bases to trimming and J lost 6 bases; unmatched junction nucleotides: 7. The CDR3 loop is CASRPGQGDAGELFF. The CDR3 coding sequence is TGTGCCAGCAGACCCGGACAGGGGGACGCCGGGGAGCTGTTTTTT.